This T cell receptor beta chain is from a study of beta chain features in type 1 diabetes. Study results and caveats: A cDNA-based sequencing approach could over-represent cells with high TCR expression. People with Type 1 diabetes carried modestly yet significantly shorter TCRB CDR3s in all four CD4+ subsets. PCR might preferentially amplify shorter templates, equally in patients and controls.

The CDR3 totals 13 residues. CDR1 and CDR2 (germline): LNHDA, SQIVND (reference sequence). J was trimmed by 10 bases and V by 6 bases; bases with no gene match: 9. This clone was recorded many times. Its specificity is not known. A CD45RO/CCR7/CD25/CD127/CD95/CD27 panel sorted naive, central memory, regulatory and stem cell-like memory CD4+ cells. Expressed TCRB transcripts were sequenced because the isolated RNA had all been reverse transcribed beforehand. Generated by immunoSEQ multiplex PCR, the TCRdb table keeps only in-frame clones and is missing some. The sample lists 250,000 to 350,000 clones, approximately 15% occurring once.

The chain carries TRBV19 and TRBJ2-1; 7 nucleotides match TRBD2. This clonotype was sampled from a man under 40 in good health. The sequencing input was central memory CD4+ T cells from blood. CDR3 loop: CASRLGGSWEQFF. The CDR3 DNA reads TGTGCCAGTAGGTTGGGAGGGTCATGGGAGCAGTTCTTC.